This TCR beta chain was profiled in a study of cytomegalovirus exposure and HLA in healthy donors. For this clone: No antigen is known for it.

Findings and caveats of the study: In vitro confirmation showed three CMV-associated chains to be CMV antigen specific.

Assay: immunoSEQ multiplex PCR; the TCRdb copy retains only in-frame clones and omits some. The data show 110,000 to 150,000 clones, 80% to 90% seen once. The junction had 11 bases not matched to a gene; V was cut back by 4 bases and J by 3 bases. Germline-derived CDR1 and CDR2 are SGHRS and YFSETQ. The CDR3 covers 18 residues. This chain joins TRBV5-1 and TRBJ2-1; 12 nucleotides line up with TRBD1. The origin of this receptor is a woman between 18 and 30 years old in good health and CMV-seropositive. The source material was PBMCs. This CDR3 reads CASSIPGQGARGYNEQFF. For the CDR3, the DNA is TGCGCCAGCAGCATCCCGGGACAGGGGGCGCGTGGCTACAATGAGCAGTTCTTC.